Below, 29 T cell receptor beta chains from the same sample are listed, as sequenced in a study of cytomegalovirus exposure and HLA in healthy donors. Sequencing used immunoSEQ multiplex PCR; TCRdb keeps in-frame clones, though not all of them. The repertoire holds 220,000 or so clones, with approximately 80% as singletons. The sequencing sample was made of PBMCs. Every receptor here comes from a woman aged 25 to 39 in good health and CMV-seropositive.

This chain uses TRBV4-2 with TRBJ2-3; D perhaps matches TRBD1 (5 bases). This CDR3 is 15 amino acids long. Trimming stripped 0 bases from V and 4 bases from J, with 11 bases between. Germline V lookup: CDR1 LGHNA, CDR2 YNFKEQ. CDR3 DNA: TGTGCCAGCAGCCAAGATCTCCAGGGCCCAGATACGCAGTATTTT. It encodes CASSQDLQGPDTQYF.

V and J are TRBV2 and TRBJ2-1; perhaps TRBD1 as D (6 bases). There are 13 residues in the CDR3. Looked up from germline, CDR1 is SNHLY and CDR2 is FYNNEI. V lost 10 bases and J 4 bases, leaving 14 bases between the germline ends. CDR3 sequence reads: CATFVGAYNEQFF. CDR3 sequence (DNA): TGTGCCACTTTCGTGGGGGCTTACAATGAGCAGTTCTTC.

This clone was seen a handful of times. The rearrangement joins TRBV6-5 to TRBJ1-2, with D possibly matching TRBD1 (5 bases). Trimming shortened V by 7 bases and J by 4 bases, and 16 bases separated the two germline ends. This CDR3 comprises 14 residues. Germline V gene lookup returns CDR1 MNHEY and CDR2 SVGAGI. CDR3 bases: TGTGCCAGCACCAGTGCCGGGACGGCCTATGGCTACACCTTC. It specifies CASTSAGTAYGYTF.

This clone was seen only a few times. This chain joins TRBV6-4 and TRBJ2-1; D may be TRBD1 (6 bases). Per germline, CDR1 MRHNA and CDR2 SNTAGT. Trimming cost V 7 bases and J 6 bases, with 19 bases left between them. This CDR3 has 15 amino acids. CDR3 loop: CASTPSHGQINEQFF. The CDR3 bases are TGTGCCAGCACCCCCTCTCACGGACAGATCAATGAGCAGTTCTTC.

Only one count was recorded for this clone. Here the CDR3 reads CAWRDGVYYGYTF. The CDR3 DNA reads as TGTGCCTGGAGAGATGGAGTTTACTATGGCTACACCTTC. The chain carries TRBV30 and TRBJ1-2; unclear D gene. V shed 3 bases and J shed 3 bases, with 11 bases lying between them. The CDR3 is made up of 13 amino acids. The V gene's germline CDR1 is GTSNPN and CDR2 SVGIG (reference sequence). Full variable domain (remainder filled in from reference TRBV30 and TRBJ1-2): SQTIHQWPATLVQPVGSPLSLECTVEGTSNPNLYWYRQAAGRGLQLLFYSVGIGQISSEVPQNLSASRPQDRQFILSSKKLLLSDSGFYLCAWRDGVYYGYTFGSGTRLTVV.

This clone was seen more than once but under ten times. This chain connects TRBV29-1 to TRBJ2-2; D perhaps matches TRBD2 (5 bases). This CDR3 is 14 amino acids long. The V end lost 3 bases, the J end lost 5 bases, and 13 bases lay between the germline ends. Germline CDR1 SQVTM, CDR2 ANQGSEA. In DNA, the CDR3 is TGCAGCGTTGAGAGGGAACCGAGAACCGGGGAGCTGTTTTTT. Translating it yields CSVEREPRTGELFF.

In its sample, this clone was seen once. The gene calls are TRBV18 and TRBJ2-3; tentative D call: TRBD1 (6 bases). Per germline, CDR1 KGHSH and CDR2 LQKENI. The CDR3 loop spans 15 amino acids. Trimming took off 3 bases at V and 4 bases at J, with 14 bases between the two ends. This CDR3 is CASSPSGGRADTQYF. The CDR3 DNA reads TGTGCCAGCTCACCTAGTGGGGGCCGGGCAGATACGCAGTATTTT. The full variable domain, completed using reference TRBV18 and TRBJ2-3, is NAGVMQNPRHLVRRRGQEARLRCSPMKGHSHVYWYRQLPEEGLKFMVYLQKENIIDESGMPKERFSAEFPKEGPSILRIQQVVRGDSAAYFCASSPSGGRADTQYFGPGTRLTVL.

The chain employs TRBV6-1 and TRBJ2-3, with 11 nucleotides matching TRBD2. The CDR3 length is 16 residues. The germline CDR1 and CDR2 sequences are MNHNS and SASEGT. V gave up 1 base and J gave up 5 bases; unmatched junction bases: 5. The chain's CDR3 is CASSEGLAGRGDTQYF. For the CDR3, the DNA is TGTGCCAGCAGTGAAGGACTAGCGGGAAGAGGAGATACGCAGTATTTT.

V usage is TRBV5-1 and J usage is TRBJ1-3, with no clear D. CDR1 SGHRS and CDR2 YFSETQ come from the germline V gene. The CDR3 covers 16 residues. V was trimmed by 0 bases and J by 0 bases, leaving 10 bases between them. DNA for the CDR3: TGCGCCAGCAGCTTGGGGGCACTTGTCTCTGGAAACACCATATATTTT. Its protein is CASSLGALVSGNTIYF.

The V call is TRBV25-1, the J call TRBJ1-2, with D perhaps TRBD1 (5 bases). Germline CDR1 is MGHDK and CDR2 is SYGVNS. Trimming left V 0 bases short and J 7 bases short, with 9 bases between. The CDR3 loop spans 13 amino acids. The CDR3 sequence: CASSEYSGLGYTF. The CDR3 region has the DNA TGTGCCAGCAGTGAATATTCAGGGCTTGGCTACACCTTC.

The chain couples TRBV30 to TRBJ2-1; no clear D. Per germline, CDR1 GTSNPN and CDR2 SVGIG (reference sequence). This CDR3 has 13 amino acids. Trimming took off 2 bases at V and 6 bases at J, with 11 bases between the two ends. CDR3: CAWSLTRPNEQFF. The DNA for the CDR3 is TGTGCCTGGAGTTTGACCAGACCCAATGAGCAGTTCTTC.

This clone was observed a single time. This rearrangement joins TRBV28 to TRBJ1-1; the D is unclear. The germline V gene encodes CDR1 MDHEN and CDR2 SYDVKM. The V gene lost 6 bases and the J gene lost 1 base, with 18 bases spanning the gap. This CDR3 is 16 amino acids long. In nucleotides, the CDR3 is TGTGCCAGCAGGCCTCCGGGTCAGGTTTCGAACACTGAAGCTTTCTTT. This translates into CASRPPGQVSNTEAFF.

CDR3: CASSSDRTGRRTEAFF. The CDR3 DNA follows: TGTGCCAGCAGTTCGGACCGGACAGGACGGCGCACTGAAGCTTTCTTT. This sequence joins TRBV27 and TRBJ1-1; 7 bases match TRBD1. Germline assignment: CDR1 MNHEY and CDR2 SMNVEV (reference sequence). The CDR3 loop spans 16 amino acids. V dropped 4 bases and J dropped 4; count of bases not matched to a gene: 12.

A note on this clone: One end of the junction is discordant with germline, which a read error may explain. The chain is built from TRBV7-7 and TRBJ2-1, with D possibly TRBD1 on 7 matching bases. The length of the CDR3 is 13 residues. Germline lookup yields CDR1 SSHAT and CDR2 FNYEAQ (reference sequence). CDR3 sequence (DNA): TGTGCTAGCAGCTCGCAGGGGGGCCATGAGCAGTTCTTC. Its protein product is CASSSQGGHEQFF.

J is TRBJ1-2 and V is TRBV9; D gene unclear. The ends were cut back, 0 bases at V and 6 bases at J, with 15 bases in the middle. Germline V gives CDR1 SGDLS, CDR2 YYNGEE. This CDR3 region has 15 residues. CDR3 in DNA: TGTGCCAGCAGCGTAGATTACCTTGAGGGCAATGGCTACACCTTC. This sequence encodes CASSVDYLEGNGYTF.

The sample holds one count of this clone. This rearrangement joins TRBV4-1 to TRBJ1-2; 7 nucleotides align to TRBD1. V gave up 0 bases and J gave up 4 bases; unmatched junction bases: 11. Germline CDR1 MGHRA, CDR2 YSYEKL. The CDR3 loop spans 17 amino acids. The CDR3 DNA follows: TGCGCCAGCAGCCAAGAGAGCCAGACAGGGACGAGCTATGGCTACACCTTC. Amino acids: CASSQESQTGTSYGYTF.

The rearrangement joins TRBV2 to TRBJ2-4; D unclear. Germline V gene lookup returns CDR1 SNHLY and CDR2 FYNNEI. There are 15 residues in the CDR3. V lost 4 bases to trimming and J lost 1 base, with 11 bases between them. The CDR3 region is CASSGSYGAKNIQYF. CDR3 in DNA: TGTGCCAGCAGTGGTTCATATGGGGCCAAAAACATTCAGTACTTC.

The rearrangement joins TRBV13 to TRBJ2-7, with 7 bases that match TRBD2. This CDR3 region has 15 residues. The V segment lost 4 bases and the J segment 7 bases; nucleotides outside the gene matches: 13. Germline V gene sequence: CDR1 PRHDT, CDR2 FYEKMQ (reference sequence). The CDR3 nucleotides are TGTGCCAGCAGCTCCCCCGGTGGGAGGGCCAGAGAGCAGTACTTC. Translating gives CASSSPGGRAREQYF.

The rearrangement uses TRBV27 and TRBJ2-1; perhaps TRBD1 as D (6 bases). Trimming removed 5 bases from V and 5 bases from J, with 10 bases in between. Germline V gives CDR1 MNHEY, CDR2 SMNVEV (reference sequence). The CDR3 runs to 13 residues. The CDR3 nucleotides read TGTGCCAGCAGTCGACAGGCCGACAATGAGCAGTTCTTC. It yields the protein CASSRQADNEQFF.

J is TRBJ2-5 and V is TRBV6-1; weak D call: TRBD2 (6 bases). The CDR3 covers 15 residues. The V and J ends lost 7 bases and 5 bases respectively, with 20 bases between them. Germline values: CDR1 MNHNS, CDR2 SASEGT. CDR3 protein: CASTLSGGIVETQYF. The CDR3 region has the DNA TGTGCCAGCACCCTAAGTGGGGGGATAGTGGAGACCCAGTACTTC.

The V call is TRBV6-5, the J call TRBJ2-3, with D hard to call. Per the germline V gene, CDR1 is MNHEY and CDR2 is SVGAGI. V lost 5 bases and J lost 4, with 16 bases in between. CDR3 length: 15 amino acids. The CDR3 spells CASSTPGSVSDTQYF. Here the CDR3 DNA reads TGTGCCAGCAGTACACCTGGATCCGTCTCAGATACGCAGTATTTT.

The CDR3: CASRQEPAGSSYEQYF. The CDR3 DNA follows: TGTGCCAGCAGACAAGAACCAGCGGGATCTTCCTACGAGCAGTACTTC. V usage is TRBV7-8 and J usage is TRBJ2-7; TRBD2 matches 7 bases. CDR3 size: 16 residues. V lost 6 bases and J lost 1; bases outside the gene matches: 12. From germline, CDR1 is SGHVS and CDR2 FQNEAQ.

This sequence joins TRBV19 and TRBJ2-7, with D tentatively TRBD1 (6 bases). CDR1 is LNHDA, CDR2 SQIVND, per germline (reference sequence). The length of the CDR3 is 17 residues. V was shortened by 6 bases and J by 0 bases, with 21 bases between the two germline ends. This chain's CDR3 is CASSTQLGANPSYEQYF. The CDR3 DNA follows: TGTGCCAGTAGCACGCAATTGGGGGCTAATCCCTCCTACGAGCAGTACTTC. Looking up the rest from reference TRBV19 and TRBJ2-7 gives the full variable domain: DGGITQSPKYLFRKEGQNVTLSCEQNLNHDAMYWYRQDPGQGLRLIYYSQIVNDFQKGDIAEGYSVSREKKESFPLTVTSAQKNPTAFYLCASSTQLGANPSYEQYFGPGTRLTVT.

J is TRBJ2-7 and V is TRBV7-2, with D perhaps matching TRBD1 or TRBD2 (5 bases each). V dropped 5 bases and J dropped 6 bases, with 14 bases sitting between them. The germline V gene encodes CDR1 SGHTA and CDR2 FQGNSA. CDR3 length: 13 residues. The CDR3 DNA sequence: TGTGCCAGCAGCCCCGGGACCTACGGCGAGCAGTACTTC. Its protein is CASSPGTYGEQYF. Drawing the rest from reference TRBV7-2 and TRBJ2-7, the complete variable domain is GAGVSQSPSNKVTEKGKDVELRCDPISGHTALYWYRQSLGQGLEFLIYFQGNSAPDKSGLPSDRFSAERTGGSVSTLTIQRTQQEDSAVYLCASSPGTYGEQYFGPGTRLTVT.

J is TRBJ1-1 and V is TRBV9; 10 nucleotides line up with TRBD1. From germline, CDR1 is SGDLS and CDR2 YYNGEE. J gave up 0 bases and V 4 bases, and 9 bases lay outside the gene matches. The CDR3 has 17 amino acids. The CDR3 region is CASSTPGTGAMNTEAFF. The CDR3 DNA follows: TGTGCCAGCAGCACCCCCGGGACAGGGGCCATGAACACTGAAGCTTTCTTT.

The V gene is TRBV19, the J gene TRBJ2-1; 7 nucleotides match TRBD2. V trimming: 5 bases; J trimming: 8 bases; junction bases outside the gene matches: 9. CDR1 LNHDA and CDR2 SQIVND come from the germline V gene (reference sequence). The CDR3 runs to 14 residues. The CDR3 DNA reads as TGTGCCAGTAGTTTGGGGGGGATTCCGGATGAGCAGTTCTTC. It codes for CASSLGGIPDEQFF. The full variable domain, rest sourced from reference TRBV19 and TRBJ2-1, is DGGITQSPKYLFRKEGQNVTLSCEQNLNHDAMYWYRQDPGQGLRLIYYSQIVNDFQKGDIAEGYSVSREKKESFPLTVTSAQKNPTAFYLCASSLGGIPDEQFFGPGTRLTVL.

V and J are TRBV7-8 and TRBJ1-2; the match to TRBD1 covers 7 bases. The trim removed 3 bases at V and 5 bases at J, leaving 6 bases unmatched. The germline gives CDR1 SGHVS, CDR2 FQNEAQ. The CDR3 consists of 14 residues. CDR3 protein: CASSLSTGSYGYTF. The CDR3 DNA sequence: TGTGCCAGCAGCTTGTCGACAGGGTCTTATGGCTACACCTTC.

The genes are TRBV6-6 and TRBJ2-1; D gene uncertain. Germline CDR1 reads MNHNY; CDR2 reads SVGAGI (reference sequence). The ends were cut back, 6 bases at V and 10 bases at J, with 13 bases in the middle. The CDR3 is 12 residues long. In DNA, the CDR3 is TGTGCCAGCAGCTCCTCGGGCCGGGAGCAGTTCTTC. This translates into CASSSSGREQFF.

The chain carries TRBV28 and TRBJ1-1, with D uncertain. In germline, CDR1 is MDHEN, CDR2 SYDVKM. V lost 2 bases, J lost 10 bases, and 11 bases lay in between. The CDR3 consists of 12 residues. The CDR3 loop is CASSLASLGAFF. Here the CDR3 DNA reads TGTGCCAGCAGTTTAGCGAGTTTGGGAGCTTTCTTT.